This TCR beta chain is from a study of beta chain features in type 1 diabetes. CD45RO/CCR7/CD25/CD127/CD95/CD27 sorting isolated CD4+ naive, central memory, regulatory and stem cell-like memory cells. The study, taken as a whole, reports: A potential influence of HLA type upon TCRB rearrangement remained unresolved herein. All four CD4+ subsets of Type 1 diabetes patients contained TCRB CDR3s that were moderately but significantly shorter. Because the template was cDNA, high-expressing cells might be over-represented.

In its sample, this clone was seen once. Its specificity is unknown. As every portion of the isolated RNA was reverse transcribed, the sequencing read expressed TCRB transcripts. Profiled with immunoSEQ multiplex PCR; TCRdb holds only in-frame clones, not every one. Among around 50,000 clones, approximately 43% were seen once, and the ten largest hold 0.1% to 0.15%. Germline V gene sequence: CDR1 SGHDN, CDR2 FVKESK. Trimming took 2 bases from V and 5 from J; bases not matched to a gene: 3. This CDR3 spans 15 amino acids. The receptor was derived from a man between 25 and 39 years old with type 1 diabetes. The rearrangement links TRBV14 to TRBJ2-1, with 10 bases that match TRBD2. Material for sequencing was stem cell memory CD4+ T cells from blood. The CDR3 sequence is CASSQITSGNNEQFF. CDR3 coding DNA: TGTGCCAGCAGCCAAATTACTAGCGGGAACAATGAGCAGTTCTTC.